One and the same sample provided the 23 T cell receptor beta chains below, sequenced in a study of shared clonotypes between healthy human individuals. Sequencing used immunoSEQ multiplex PCR; TCRdb keeps in-frame clones, though not all of them. The sample has roughly 1,000,000 clones, approximately 80% seen once; the top ten hold 0.5% to 0.65%. Sequenced: memory CD4+ T cells from PBMCs. Subset denoted: CD45RA-negative fraction. The source of these receptors is a young man in good health. Some clones in this sample may be carry-over from other donors' samples.

V usage is TRBV28 and J usage is TRBJ2-6; unclear D gene. The CDR3 covers 17 residues. V lost 11 bases to trimming and J lost 0 bases, with 20 bases between them. Germline CDR1 MDHEN, CDR2 SYDVKM. CDR3 nucleotides: TGTGCCGTCCAGATTCAGACCCATCACTCTGGGGCCAACGTCCTGACTTTC. Protein sequence: CAVQIQTHHSGANVLTF.

V gene TRBV7-6 combines with J gene TRBJ2-3; D possibly corresponds to TRBD1 (5 bases). Per germline, CDR1 SGHVS and CDR2 FNYEAQ. The V and J ends lost 5 bases and 0 bases respectively, with 15 bases between them. CDR3 length equals 16 residues. The DNA of the CDR3 is TGTGCCAGCAGCCCCCAGGGCGGCCCTAGCACAGATACGCAGTATTTT. Translated: CASSPQGGPSTDTQYF.

In its sample, this clone was seen a few times. The chain recombines TRBV27 with TRBJ1-4, with D unclear. The germline V gene has CDR1 MNHEY and CDR2 SMNVEV (reference sequence). V gave up 6 bases and J gave up 8 bases, with 10 bases separating them. The CDR3 contains 12 residues. The chain's CDR3 is CASRSREEKLFF. CDR3 DNA sequence: TGTGCCAGCAGGTCTCGTGAAGAAAAACTGTTTTTT.

V usage is TRBV7-9 and J usage is TRBJ2-5; tentatively, D is TRBD1 (5 bases). The V gene lost 1 base and the J gene lost 4 bases, with 13 bases spanning the gap. CDR3 length: 15 amino acids. Germline CDR1 and CDR2: SEHNR and FQNEAQ (reference sequence). CDR3 bases: TGTGCCAGCAGCTTAGAGATGGGGCCAGGAGAGACCCAGTACTTC. Protein: CASSLEMGPGETQYF.

The chain carries TRBV29-1 and TRBJ2-3; D might be TRBD2 (6 bases). The CDR3 extends over 14 amino acids. V lost 7 bases to trimming and J lost 2 bases, with 16 bases between them. The germline V gene has CDR1 SQVTM and CDR2 ANQGSEA. The chain's CDR3 is CSGGLKLNTDTQYF. CDR3 bases: TGCAGCGGGGGACTCAAACTGAACACAGATACGCAGTATTTT.

The chain uses TRBV5-4 and TRBJ2-5; TRBD1 might be the D (5 bases). V was cut by 4 bases and J by 4 bases, with 14 bases left in between. This CDR3 contains 14 residues. CDR1 is SGHNT, CDR2 YYREEE, per germline (reference sequence). The CDR3 nucleotides are TGTGCCAGCAGCCAAGCTGGGGCCCCAGAGACCCAGTACTTC. Protein sequence: CASSQAGAPETQYF.

The chain uses TRBV5-1 and TRBJ2-6; D may be TRBD1 (5 bases). There are 15 residues in the CDR3. Germline lookup yields CDR1 SGHRS and CDR2 YFSETQ. The V and J ends lost 3 bases and 2 bases respectively, with 9 bases between them. The CDR3 spells CASSYRSAGANVLTF. CDR3 nucleotide sequence: TGCGCCAGCAGCTACAGGAGCGCTGGGGCCAACGTCCTGACTTTC.

This chain uses TRBV9 with TRBJ2-1; no reliable D call. There are 13 residues in the CDR3. Germline V CDR1 and CDR2: SGDLS, YYNGEE. The V and J ends lost 3 bases and 2 bases respectively, with 6 bases between them. The CDR3 is CASSARTYNEQFF. For the CDR3, the DNA is TGTGCCAGCAGCGCTAGAACCTACAATGAGCAGTTCTTC.

J is TRBJ2-1 and V is TRBV5-1; TRBD2 matches 13 bases. The CDR3 totals 16 residues. The trim removed 2 bases at V and 7 bases at J, leaving 6 bases unmatched. CDR1 and CDR2 from the germline V gene are SGHRS and YFSETQ. In DNA form, the CDR3 reads TGCGCCAGCAGCTTACTAGCGGGAGGGTCGCAGAATGAGCAGTTCTTC. Its protein product is CASSLLAGGSQNEQFF.

The chain links TRBV5-4 to TRBJ2-1; a possible D gene is TRBD2 (6 bases). The germline CDR1 and CDR2 sequences are SGHNT and YYREEE (reference sequence). CDR3 length: 16 amino acids. The V end lost 0 bases, the J end lost 0 bases, and 10 bases lay between the germline ends. DNA for the CDR3: TGTGCCAGCAGCTTGGCGGGAGCGAGCTCCTACAATGAGCAGTTCTTC. Amino acids: CASSLAGASSYNEQFF.

Details on this clone: A read error is the likely source, as a far larger clone sits one nucleotide away. The V and J genes are TRBV5-1 and TRBJ1-1; maybe TRBD1 (5 bases). Trimming stripped 4 bases from V and 0 bases from J, with 10 bases between. This CDR3 spans 14 amino acids. Germline values: CDR1 SGHRS, CDR2 YFSETQ. Written as DNA, the CDR3 is TGCGCCAGCAGCCCGGGACTCATGAACACTGAAGCTTTCTTT. Encoded protein: CASSPGLMNTEAFF.

The chain uses TRBV15 and TRBJ2-1; D might be TRBD1 or TRBD2, each matching 5 bases. CDR1 is LNHNV, CDR2 YYDKDF, per germline (reference sequence). This CDR3 spans 19 amino acids. V lost 2 bases, J lost 1 base, and 21 bases lay in between. The CDR3 reads CATSRSIAMGEFSYNEQFF. In DNA form, the CDR3 reads TGTGCCACCAGCAGATCGATAGCTATGGGGGAGTTTTCCTACAATGAGCAGTTCTTC.

This sequence joins TRBV18 and TRBJ2-1, with 11 positions matching TRBD2. Unmatched junction bases numbered 13, after V lost 4 bases and J lost 8 bases. Per the germline V gene, CDR1 is KGHSH and CDR2 is LQKENI. This CDR3 contains 17 residues. The CDR3 protein is CASSRHGTSGRGDEQFF. The CDR3 coding sequence is TGTGCCAGCTCACGTCATGGGACTAGCGGACGTGGGGATGAGCAGTTCTTC.

Concerning this clone: This CDR3 is also generated by other DNA sequences in the sample. The V call is TRBV30, the J call TRBJ2-6; TRBD2 matches at 10 bases. The CDR3 extends over 17 amino acids. The V gene end was trimmed by 1 base and the J gene end by 3 bases; junction bases not matched to a gene: 6. The germline CDR1 and CDR2 sequences are GTSNPN and SVGIG (reference sequence). Here the CDR3 reads CAWSETSGMGGANVLTF. The DNA for the CDR3 is TGTGCCTGGAGTGAAACTAGCGGGATGGGTGGGGCCAACGTCCTGACTTTC.

V and J are TRBV2 and TRBJ1-2; the D gene is possibly TRBD1 (6 bases). With 8 bases removed from V and 4 bases from J, the gap between germline ends came to 17 bases. Germline loops: CDR1 SNHLY, CDR2 FYNNEI. The CDR3 sequence is 14 residues long. DNA for the CDR3: TGTGCCAGCCGGGGGGGGGCCAGTGCCTATGGCTACACCTTC. Translated: CASRGGASAYGYTF.

The chain combines TRBV7-8 with TRBJ2-4; the D gene is possibly TRBD2 (6 bases). The CDR3 contains 15 residues. Germline loops: CDR1 SGHVS, CDR2 FQNEAQ. The V end was cut by 3 bases, the J end by 0 bases, with 9 bases between. CDR3 loop: CASSLGGLAKNIQYF. DNA for the CDR3: TGTGCCAGCAGCTTGGGGGGACTAGCCAAAAACATTCAGTACTTC.

The chain has TRBV6-1 and TRBJ2-3; D remains unclear. This CDR3 is 16 amino acids long. Between the trimmed V and J ends, which lost 0 bases and 5 bases, there was a span of 15 bases. CDR1 is MNHNS and CDR2 is SASEGT in the germline V gene. CDR3: CASSEARVLSVDTQYF. The CDR3 DNA sequence: TGTGCCAGCAGTGAAGCACGGGTTTTGTCGGTAGATACGCAGTATTTT.

The chain is built from TRBV28 and TRBJ2-7; D remains unclear. Trimming removed 6 bases from V and 4 bases from J, with 7 bases in between. Germline V gives CDR1 MDHEN, CDR2 SYDVKM. The CDR3 has 11 residues. CDR3 bases: TGTGCCAGCAGAGCTAGATACGAGCAGTACTTC. It translates to CASRARYEQYF.

The CDR3 nucleotides read TGTGCCAGCAGCTTATACGGTGTCCGGTTGGTTTCCTACGAGCAGTACTTC. Translation: CASSLYGVRLVSYEQYF. This chain links TRBV7-4 with TRBJ2-7; no reliable D call. CDR3 length equals 17 residues. Germline CDR1 SGHVT, CDR2 SQSDAQ. Trimming removed 2 bases from V and 1 base from J, with 18 bases in between.

J is TRBJ1-5 and V is TRBV5-5, with D tentatively TRBD1 (5 bases). The CDR3 spans 17 residues. V was clipped by 0 bases and J by 0 bases, with 13 bases between them. Germline V gene lookup returns CDR1 SGHKS and CDR2 YYEKEE (reference sequence). The CDR3 coding sequence is TGTGCCAGCAGCTTGGCTCAGGGACTTTATAGCAATCAGCCCCAGCATTTT. Its protein is CASSLAQGLYSNQPQHF.

This clone was observed many times. The gene calls are TRBV28 and TRBJ1-2; D call uncertain. The CDR3 loop spans 14 amino acids. Germline V gene data show CDR1 as MDHEN and CDR2 as SYDVKM. V lost 5 bases, J lost 4 bases, and 14 bases lay in between. DNA for the CDR3: TGTGCCAGCAGTCAAAGCCCGACGTCCTATGGCTACACCTTC. Translation: CASSQSPTSYGYTF.

In the case of this clone: Other DNA sequences from this sample encode an identical CDR3 as well. The J gene is TRBJ1-2, the V gene TRBV2; D uncertain. The CDR3 consists of 13 residues. Germline lookup yields CDR1 SNHLY and CDR2 FYNNEI. The V gene lost 2 bases and the J gene lost 3 bases, with 7 bases spanning the gap. The CDR3 protein is CASSESVYYGYTF. The CDR3 nucleotides are TGTGCCAGCAGTGAATCGGTCTACTATGGCTACACCTTC.

As for this clone: Different DNA sequences within this sample yield the same CDR3. The V gene is TRBV5-5, the J gene TRBJ1-4; D gene uncertain. Looked up from germline, CDR1 is SGHKS and CDR2 is YYEKEE (reference sequence). The germline V and J ends were trimmed by 4 bases and 8 bases, with 9 bases remaining between them. The CDR3 contains 12 residues. The CDR3 reads CASSLTGEKLFF. In nucleotides, the CDR3 is TGTGCCAGCAGCCTTACGGGGGAAAAACTGTTTTTT.